This TCR beta chain was sequenced for a study of cytomegalovirus exposure and HLA in healthy donors. Study-wide results and limits: In a later analysis, productive TCRs from donors in an Asian-associated ancestry cluster reportedly carried fewer N-insertions than the cohort mean. Listed as cytomegalovirus-associated were 164 TCR beta chains.

This CDR3 is built from 16 residues. Germline lookup yields CDR1 SGDLS and CDR2 YYNGEE. The J segment lost 4 bases and the V segment lost 4 bases, leaving 8 bases of the junction unmatched. As regards this clone: Its antigen remains unknown.

This PCR relied on a set of 60 Vbeta primers and 13 Jbeta primers. Only in-frame clones appear in the TCRdb table, and some are missing; sequencing was by immunoSEQ multiplex PCR. The sample holds 150,000 to 200,000 clones, about 73% seen once. This rearrangement joins TRBV9 to TRBJ1-6; 7 nucleotides match TRBD1. Material for sequencing was PBMCs. This sequence was found in a woman aged 45-59 years in good health and CMV-seropositive. The DNA of the CDR3 is TGTGCCAGCAGCCCCCGGACAGGAAGATATAATTCACCCCTCCACTTT. Translation gives CASSPRTGRYNSPLHF.